This is a list of T cell receptor beta chains from one sample in a study of T cell responses to AZD1222 COVID-19 vaccine. Generated by immunoSEQ multiplex PCR, the TCRdb table keeps only in-frame clones and is missing some. The table has some 100,000 clones, roughly 92% seen once. Here the sequenced sample was peripheral blood, taken on day 0 of AZD1222 vaccination. Receptors originate from an adult in good health. Both conserved end residues are part of each CDR3. A D gene is named only where the DNA matches it firmly. Clone sizes are given selectively: once, few, many, or a class where the clone is expanded.

v_gene,d_gene,j_gene,abundance,CDR3nt,CDR3aa
TRBV12-3/TRBV12-4,-,TRBJ1-1,once,TGTGCCAGCAGTTTAAGGCAGAACACTGAAGCTTTCTTT,CASSLRQNTEAFF
TRBV24-1,TRBD1,TRBJ1-2,-,TGTGCCACCAGTGTAGGACAGGGGATTGGTGGCTACACCTTC,CATSVGQGIGGYTF
TRBV29-1,TRBD1,TRBJ1-2,-,TGCAGCGTTCAGGGGGCCCAAAGCGTGTATGGCTACACCTTC,CSVQGAQSVYGYTF
TRBV5-4,TRBD1,TRBJ2-2,once,TGTGCCAGCGGCGGGACAGGGAACCCTACCGGGGAGCTGTTTTTT,CASGGTGNPTGELFF
TRBV7-9,TRBD1,TRBJ2-7,many,TGTGCCAGCAGCCCCGGGACAGGTGCCTACGAGCAGTACTTC,CASSPGTGAYEQYF
TRBV19,TRBD1,TRBJ1-5,-,TGTGCCAGTAGTACGCGGACAGGGTCCCTTATCGTTTTTAAACATAGCAATCAGCCCCAGCATTTT,CASSTRTGSLIVFKHSNQPQHF
TRBV6-4,TRBD1,TRBJ1-5,-,TGTGCCAGCAGTGACTCGGGACAGGGGCGTTCGGCCCAGCATTTT,CASSDSGQGRSAQHF
TRBV11-2,-,TRBJ1-1,-,TGTGCCAGCAGCTTAGATCCAGGGACTTCCGAAGCTTTCTTT,CASSLDPGTSEAFF
TRBV4-3,-,TRBJ2-1,-,TGCGCCAGCAGCCCCCTAACGGGCGATGAGCAGTTCTTC,CASSPLTGDEQFF
TRBV20-1,-,TRBJ1-2,-,TGCAGTGCCGACAGCAACTATGGCTACACCTTC,CSADSNYGYTF
TRBV2,TRBD1,TRBJ2-3,few,TGTGCCAGCAGTGTTCAGGGGGTGGACACAGATACGCAGTATTTT,CASSVQGVDTDTQYF
TRBV20-1,-,TRBJ1-5,-,TGCAGTGCTAGTGGTTTGGGGGGGCGCGGCAATCAGCCCCAGCATTTT,CSASGLGGRGNQPQHF
TRBV14,-,TRBJ1-1,-,TGTGCCAGCAGCCATCGAAACGTGAACACTGAAGCTTTCTTT,CASSHRNVNTEAFF
TRBV3-1/TRBV3-2,-,TRBJ1-4,-,TGTGCCAGCAGCCGTAAGACGAGGGCTGCTAATGAAAAACTGTTTTTT,CASSRKTRAANEKLFF
TRBV5-5,-,TRBJ1-3,once,TGTGCCAGCAGCTTTTTGACCGTCTCTGGAAACACCATATATTTT,CASSFLTVSGNTIYF
TRBV9,TRBD1,TRBJ2-1,-,TGTGCCAGCAGCCAACAGGGGGCGTCCTACAATGAGCAGTTCTTC,CASSQQGASYNEQFF
TRBV7-3,-,TRBJ1-1,-,TGTGCCAGCGGTCAGGGAGGCGGTGAAGCTTTCTTT,CASGQGGGEAFF
TRBV2,-,TRBJ1-1,-,TGTGCCAGCAGTGAAGCCTCGGTAGTTTACACTGAAGCTTTCTTT,CASSEASVVYTEAFF
TRBV9,TRBD1,TRBJ1-2,-,TGTGCCAGCAGCGTAGGAGCAGGGGGGCATGGCTACACCTTC,CASSVGAGGHGYTF
TRBV21-1,-,TRBJ1-1,-,TGTGCCAGCAGCAAAGTAGGGACAGGGGGCGGGTCCACTGAAGCTTTCTTT,CASSKVGTGGGSTEAFF
TRBV30,TRBD1,TRBJ1-4,few,TGTGCCTGGAGTGAGGGGACAGGGGATGAAAAACTGTTTTTT,CAWSEGTGDEKLFF
TRBV6-6,-,TRBJ2-7,once,TGTGCCAGCAGTTCCCCCGGGGGCTCCTACGAGCAGTACTTC,CASSSPGGSYEQYF
TRBV7-9,TRBD2,TRBJ2-5,once,TGTGCCAGCAGCTCCTGGGGACTAACGGAAGAGACCCAGTACTTC,CASSSWGLTEETQYF
TRBV30,-,TRBJ1-4,-,TGTGCCTGGAAAAAGGACAGCCTTAATGAAAAACTGTTTTTT,CAWKKDSLNEKLFF
TRBV5-1,-,TRBJ2-7,once,TGCGCCAGCAGCTTGGGTTCGGGGTTGGGCGAGCAGTACTTC,CASSLGSGLGEQYF
TRBV4-3,TRBD2,TRBJ2-5,once,TGCGCCAGCAGCCAAAGACTAGCGGAAGAGACCCAGTACTTC,CASSQRLAEETQYF
TRBV3-1/TRBV3-2,-,TRBJ2-7,-,TGTGCCAGCAGCCAAAGGGACGGGGTTTTCGAATACTTC,CASSQRDGVFEYF
TRBV4-3,-,TRBJ1-2,-,TGCGCCAGCAGCCCTAGAATGGGGGTCGCACTCTATGGCTACACCTTC,CASSPRMGVALYGYTF
TRBV28,-,TRBJ1-4,-,TGTGCCAGCAGCGTACAGTTGACAACTAATGAAAAACTGTTTTTT,CASSVQLTTNEKLFF
TRBV28,-,TRBJ2-3,-,TGTGCCAGCACCACCCTCGGGGGTTTTGGCACAGATACGCAGTATTTT,CASTTLGGFGTDTQYF
TRBV19,TRBD1,TRBJ1-1,few,TGTGCCAGTAGTAGGGACAGGGTCACTGAAGCTTTCTTT,CASSRDRVTEAFF
TRBV3-1/TRBV3-2,TRBD2,TRBJ2-3,-,TGTGCCAGCAGCCAAGTCCCGGGGGGGCGGGGCACAGATACGCAGTATTTT,CASSQVPGGRGTDTQYF
TRBV3-1/TRBV3-2,TRBD1,TRBJ1-5,-,TGTGCCAGCAGCCCCGGGACAGGGGGGGCGGGTCAGCCCCAGCATTTT,CASSPGTGGAGQPQHF
TRBV7-2,TRBD1,TRBJ2-7,-,TGTGCCAGCAGCTTAGCCGGGACAGGGGTGAGGTACGAGCAGTACTTC,CASSLAGTGVRYEQYF
TRBV9,-,TRBJ2-3,-,TGTGCCAGCAGCGCTACTAGCCACCCCAGCACAGATACGCAGTATTTT,CASSATSHPSTDTQYF
TRBV18,-,TRBJ1-2,once,TGTGCCAGCTCACCCAGTTCCAACCTCTATGGCTACACCTTC,CASSPSSNLYGYTF
TRBV6-5,-,TRBJ1-2,-,TGTGCCAGCAGTTACGGGTCGCAGGGCTACACCTTC,CASSYGSQGYTF
TRBV6-5,-,TRBJ1-3,once,TGTGCCAGCACCTTAGGGGGAGGCACCATATATTTT,CASTLGGGTIYF
TRBV28,-,TRBJ1-6,-,TGTGCCAGCGGGGACCTGGGACAAGGGGATAATTCACCCCTCCACTTT,CASGDLGQGDNSPLHF
TRBV5-1,-,TRBJ1-6,-,TGCGCCAGCAGCTTGGGGGGCAACGCCTATAATTCACCCCTCCACTTT,CASSLGGNAYNSPLHF
TRBV7-9,-,TRBJ1-4,-,TGTGCCAGCAGCTTAGCAGGGGCCGGACCTGAAAAACTGTTTTTT,CASSLAGAGPEKLFF
TRBV4-1,TRBD1,TRBJ2-5,-,TGCGCCAGCAGCCAAGGAGGGGGCTGGTACCAAGAGACCCAGTACTTC,CASSQGGGWYQETQYF
TRBV6-2/TRBV6-3,-,TRBJ2-7,once,TGTGCCAGCAGTTACCCAGGGAGCTCCTACGAGCAGTACTTC,CASSYPGSSYEQYF
TRBV9,-,TRBJ1-1,-,TGTGCCAGCAGCGTAGCGGGAGGGGTGGACGTGTTCGACACTGAAGCTTTCTTT,CASSVAGGVDVFDTEAFF
TRBV9,-,TRBJ1-3,-,TGTGCCAGCAGCGTAGGAGGTTGGGGCTCTGGAAACACCATATATTTT,CASSVGGWGSGNTIYF
TRBV29-1,TRBD2,TRBJ2-1,-,TGCAGCGTTGTCCCACGTTTTGGCGGGGGGATCAATGAGCAGTTCTTC,CSVVPRFGGGINEQFF
TRBV29-1,TRBD1,TRBJ1-1,-,TGCAGCGTACGGGACAGCCCCATGAACACTGAAGCTTTCTTT,CSVRDSPMNTEAFF
TRBV28,-,TRBJ2-7,-,TGTGCCAGCAGAAAATCGGACTGGTACGAGCAGTACTTC,CASRKSDWYEQYF